This T cell receptor beta chain is from a study of blood T cell repertoires in COVID-19. As for the study in general: The analysed material was cDNA or gDNA that came from T cells, B-cell-depleted T cells, or PBMCs.

Sequencing was performed with immunoSEQ multiplex PCR; in TCRdb, only in-frame clones are kept and a portion is missing. The table has about 170,000 clones, over 80% seen once; the top ten hold more than 4.5%. Specimen: peripheral blood. This TCR derives from a man aged 30-40 years with COVID-19, enrolled during active disease.

The CDR3 protein is CASSNGEKLFF. The CDR3 DNA follows: TGTGCCAGCAGCAACGGTGAAAAACTGTTTTTT. The rearrangement links TRBV7-2 to TRBJ1-4; D gene ambiguous. Deletions cut 5 bases from V and 7 bases from J, with 5 bases between. This CDR3 has 11 residues. CDR1 SGHTA and CDR2 FQGNSA come from the germline V gene.